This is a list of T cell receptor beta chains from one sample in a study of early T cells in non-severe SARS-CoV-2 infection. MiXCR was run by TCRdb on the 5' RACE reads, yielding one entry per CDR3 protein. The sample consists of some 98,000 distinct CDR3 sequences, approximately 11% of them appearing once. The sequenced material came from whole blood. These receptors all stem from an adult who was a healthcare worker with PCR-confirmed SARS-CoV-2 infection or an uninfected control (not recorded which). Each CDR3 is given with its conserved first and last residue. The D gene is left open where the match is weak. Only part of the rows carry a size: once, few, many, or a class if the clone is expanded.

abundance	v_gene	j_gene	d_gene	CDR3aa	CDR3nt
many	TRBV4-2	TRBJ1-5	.	CASSQDAGYAQPQHF	TGTGCCAGCAGCCAAGATGCAGGGTATGCTCAGCCCCAGCATTTT
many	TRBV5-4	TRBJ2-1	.	CASSLVAVQAYNEQFF	TGTGCCAGCAGCTTAGTGGCCGTCCAAGCTTACAATGAGCAGTTCTTC
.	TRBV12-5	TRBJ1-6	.	CASATGSDGAPLHF	TGTGCTAGTGCAACAGGGTCTGACGGGGCACCCCTCCACTTT
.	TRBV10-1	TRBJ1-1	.	CASSERGGTEAFF	TGCGCCAGCAGTGAAAGGGGAGGTACTGAAGCTTTCTTT
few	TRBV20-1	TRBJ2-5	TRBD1	CSARSLDRTSQETQYF	TGCAGTGCTAGATCGTTGGACAGGACATCCCAAGAGACCCAGTACTTC
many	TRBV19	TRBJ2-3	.	CASSLAVTDTQYF	TGTGCCAGTAGTTTGGCAGTCACAGATACGCAGTATTTT
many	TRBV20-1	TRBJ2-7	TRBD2	CSASLSGGSYEQYF	TGCAGTGCTAGCCTGAGCGGGGGTTCCTACGAGCAGTACTTC
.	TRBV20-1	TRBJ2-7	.	CSAREMRPTYEQYF	TGCAGTGCTAGAGAAATGCGCCCTACCTACGAGCAGTACTTC
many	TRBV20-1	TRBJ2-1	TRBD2	CSARGLAGGIYNEQFF	TGCAGTGCTAGAGGGCTAGCGGGAGGGATTTACAATGAGCAGTTCTTC
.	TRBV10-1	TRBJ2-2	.	CAHGGLVTRNTGELFF	TGCGCCCACGGGGGCCTAGTGACAAGGAACACCGGGGAGCTGTTTTTT
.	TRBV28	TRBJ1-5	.	CASIFNLAAGRNQPQHF	TGTGCCAGCATCTTTAATCTGGCGGCAGGTAGAAATCAGCCCCAGCATTTT
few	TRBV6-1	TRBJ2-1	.	CAGGPRGYNEQFF	TGTGCCGGGGGGCCCCGCGGATACAATGAGCAGTTCTTC
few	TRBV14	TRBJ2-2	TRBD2	CASITSGGENTGELFF	TGTGCCAGCATTACTAGCGGGGGGGAGAACACCGGGGAGCTGTTTTTT
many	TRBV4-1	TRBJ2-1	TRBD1	CASSPGTGAYNEQFF	TGCGCCAGCAGTCCCGGGACAGGGGCCTACAATGAGCAGTTCTTC
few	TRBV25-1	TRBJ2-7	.	CASSFGEQYF	TGTGCCAGCAGCTTTGGGGAGCAGTACTTC
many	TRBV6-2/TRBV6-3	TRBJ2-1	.	CASSYPTSEQFF	TGTGCCAGCAGTTATCCAACTAGCGAGCAGTTCTTC
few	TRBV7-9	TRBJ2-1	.	CASSFVSSYNEQFF	TGTGCCAGCAGCTTTGTAAGCTCCTACAATGAGCAGTTCTTC
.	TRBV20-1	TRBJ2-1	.	CSARVTWVLGEQFF	TGCAGTGCTAGAGTAACCTGGGTGTTAGGCGAGCAGTTCTTC